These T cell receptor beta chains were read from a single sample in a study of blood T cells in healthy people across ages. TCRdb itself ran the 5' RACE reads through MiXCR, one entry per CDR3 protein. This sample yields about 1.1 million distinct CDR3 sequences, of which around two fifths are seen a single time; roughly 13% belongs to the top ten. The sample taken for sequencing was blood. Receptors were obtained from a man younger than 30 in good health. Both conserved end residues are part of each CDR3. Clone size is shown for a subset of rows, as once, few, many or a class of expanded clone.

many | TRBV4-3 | CASSQDSSPTGQFF
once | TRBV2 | CASSELGAANTEAFF
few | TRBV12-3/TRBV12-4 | CASSFGPGREYQPQHF
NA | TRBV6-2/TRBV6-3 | CASSSLREIRGQFF
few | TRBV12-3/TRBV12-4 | CASSSPGANVLTF
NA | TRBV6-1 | CASSPLSGAREKETQYF
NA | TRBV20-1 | CSARGTGKTDYEQYF
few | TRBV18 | CASSATGAIGGYTF
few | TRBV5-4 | CASSQKRTDDSQYF
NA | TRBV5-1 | CASSLGTAGAVAETQYF
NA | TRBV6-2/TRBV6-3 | CASSSTQGIYGYTF
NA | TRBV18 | CASSPETGENLNEQFF
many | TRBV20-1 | CSASESGVNTEAFF
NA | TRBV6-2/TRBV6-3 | CAARDTQNQPQHF
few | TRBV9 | CASSIAGREGDTQYF
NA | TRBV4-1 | CASSLGPKSSSNQPQHF
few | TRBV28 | CASSTRRFLSTDTQYF
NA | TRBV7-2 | CASSLGGAGNEKLFF
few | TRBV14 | CASSQVASRGLYNEQFF
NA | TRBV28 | CVSSLSHEQYF
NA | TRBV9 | CASSVGAGPAYNSPLHF
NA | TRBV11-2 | CASSLSPGGFGGELFF
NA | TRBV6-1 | CASSERRGGNQPQHF
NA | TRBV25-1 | CASSEYRENYGYTF
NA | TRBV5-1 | CASRGSGPSPLHF
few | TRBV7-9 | CASSPAGNVDTQYF
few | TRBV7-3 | CASSLSKEYEQYF
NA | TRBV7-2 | CTSSMGVSEAFF
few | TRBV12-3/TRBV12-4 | CASSLDRGPGEAFF
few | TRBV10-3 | CATVVGVFDEQFF
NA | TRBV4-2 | CASRLGLAGDYEQYF
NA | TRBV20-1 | CSAPHTRGFENQPQHF
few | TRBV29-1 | CSVSGRQGNTEAFF
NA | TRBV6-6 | CASSRLEAGELFF
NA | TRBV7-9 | CASITSGASYNEQFF
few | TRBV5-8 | CASSTRTGNSPLHF
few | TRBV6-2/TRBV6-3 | CASSQIGQGFREQYF
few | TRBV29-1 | CSVLGQNYEQYF
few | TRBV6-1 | CASSELPANSYNSPLHF
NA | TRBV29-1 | CSVRQGQNYGYTF
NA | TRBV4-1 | CASSQDGGMSNQPQHF
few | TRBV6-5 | CASSYNRVKGLHF
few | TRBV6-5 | CASSPGRGPVNEQFF